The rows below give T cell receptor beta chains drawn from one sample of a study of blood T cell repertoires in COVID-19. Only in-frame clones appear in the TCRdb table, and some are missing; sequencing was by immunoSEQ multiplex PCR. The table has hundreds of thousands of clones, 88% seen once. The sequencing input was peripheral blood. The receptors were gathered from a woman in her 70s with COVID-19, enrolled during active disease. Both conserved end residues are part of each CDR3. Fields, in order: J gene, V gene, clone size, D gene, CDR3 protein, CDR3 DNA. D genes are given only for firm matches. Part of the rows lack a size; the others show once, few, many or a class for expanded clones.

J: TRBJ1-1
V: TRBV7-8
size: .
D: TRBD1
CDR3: CASSTIGQGRNTEAFF
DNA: TGTGCCAGCAGCACAATCGGACAGGGAAGAAACACTGAAGCTTTCTTT

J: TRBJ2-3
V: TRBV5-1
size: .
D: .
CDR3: CASSSRDSRTDTQYF
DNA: TGCGCCAGCAGCTCGCGGGACAGCCGAACAGATACGCAGTATTTT

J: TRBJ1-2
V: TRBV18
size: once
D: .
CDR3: CASSPGAQGDYGYTF
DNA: TGTGCCAGCTCACCGGGGGCACAGGGAGACTATGGCTACACCTTC

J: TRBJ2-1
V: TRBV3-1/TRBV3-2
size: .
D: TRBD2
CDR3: CASSSGPHHNEQFF
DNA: TGTGCCAGCAGTAGCGGGCCCCACCACAATGAGCAGTTCTTC

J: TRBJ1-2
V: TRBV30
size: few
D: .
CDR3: CAWSVLGARGYTF
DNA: TGTGCCTGGAGTGTGTTGGGGGCGCGTGGCTACACCTTC

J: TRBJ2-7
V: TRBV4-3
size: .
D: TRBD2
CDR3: CASSQDQTSPKPYEQYF
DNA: TGCGCCAGCAGCCAAGATCAGACTAGCCCTAAACCCTACGAGCAGTACTTC

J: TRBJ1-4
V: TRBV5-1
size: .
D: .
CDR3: CASSLVPGEKLFF
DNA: TGCGCCAGCAGCTTGGTACCAGGAGAAAAACTGTTTTTT

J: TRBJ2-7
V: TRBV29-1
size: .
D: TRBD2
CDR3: CSVAGTSGYEQYF
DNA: TGCAGCGTTGCCGGGACTAGCGGCTACGAGCAGTACTTC

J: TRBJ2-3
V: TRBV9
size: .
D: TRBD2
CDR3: CASSVGTSGRLPDTQYF
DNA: TGTGCCAGCAGCGTTGGGACTAGCGGGAGATTGCCAGATACGCAGTATTTT

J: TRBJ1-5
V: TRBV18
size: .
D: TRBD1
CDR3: CASSPGTGVWSPQHF
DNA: TGTGCCAGCTCACCAGGGACAGGGGTTTGGTCGCCCCAGCATTTT

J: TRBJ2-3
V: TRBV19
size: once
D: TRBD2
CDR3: CASSRAGSTDTQYF
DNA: TGTGCCAGTAGTAGAGCGGGAAGCACAGATACGCAGTATTTT

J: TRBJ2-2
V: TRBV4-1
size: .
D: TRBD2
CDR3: CASSRREGPGELFF
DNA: TGCGCCAGCAGCAGGCGGGAGGGCCCCGGGGAGCTGTTTTTT

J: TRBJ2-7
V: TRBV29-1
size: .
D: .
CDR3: CSVVTDPSYEQYF
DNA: TGCAGCGTTGTAACAGACCCTTCCTACGAGCAGTACTTC

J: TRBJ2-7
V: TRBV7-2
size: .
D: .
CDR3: CASSSPGLQYF
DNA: TGTGCCAGCAGCTCTCCGGGTCTACAGTACTTC

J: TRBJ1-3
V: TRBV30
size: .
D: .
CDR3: CAWATGFSSGNTIYF
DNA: TGTGCCTGGGCTACAGGGTTTAGCTCTGGAAACACCATATATTTT

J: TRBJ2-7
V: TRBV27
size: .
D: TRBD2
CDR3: CASTRSGRAYEQYF
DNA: TGTGCCAGCACCCGTAGCGGGAGGGCCTACGAGCAGTACTTC

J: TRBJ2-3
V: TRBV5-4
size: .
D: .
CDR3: CASSLALGTDTQYF
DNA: TGTGCCAGCAGCTTGGCCTTAGGCACAGATACGCAGTATTTT

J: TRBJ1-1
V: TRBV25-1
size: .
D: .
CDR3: CASSEYGWTFGMNTEAFF
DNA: TGTGCCAGCAGTGAATATGGGTGGACATTTGGCATGAACACTGAAGCTTTCTTT

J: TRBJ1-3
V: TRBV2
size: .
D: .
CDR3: CASSESGIGRDTIYF
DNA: TGTGCCAGCAGTGAATCGGGGATTGGTAGGGACACCATATATTTT

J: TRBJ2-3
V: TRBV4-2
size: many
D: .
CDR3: CASSQLGAQYF
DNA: TGTGCCAGCAGCCAACTCGGAGCGCAGTATTTT

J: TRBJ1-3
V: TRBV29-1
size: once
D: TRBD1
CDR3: CSVSPGQASGNTIYF
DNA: TGCAGCGTTTCTCCGGGACAGGCCTCTGGAAACACCATATATTTT

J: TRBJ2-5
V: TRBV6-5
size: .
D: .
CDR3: CASSRGTSQETQYF
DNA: TGTGCCAGCAGTCGGGGGACGTCCCAAGAGACCCAGTACTTC

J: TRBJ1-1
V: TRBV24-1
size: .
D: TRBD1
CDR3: CATSGDRGLVSEAFF
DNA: TGTGCCACCAGTGGGGACAGGGGCCTAGTATCAGAAGCTTTCTTT

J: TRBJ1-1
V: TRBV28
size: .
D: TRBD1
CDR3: CASSFLTGVGTMNTEAFF
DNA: TGTGCCAGCAGTTTTTTGACAGGGGTAGGAACAATGAACACTGAAGCTTTCTTT

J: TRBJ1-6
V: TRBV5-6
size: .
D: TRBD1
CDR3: CASSRGPNSPLHF
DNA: TGTGCCAGCAGCAGGGGGCCCAATTCACCCCTCCACTTT

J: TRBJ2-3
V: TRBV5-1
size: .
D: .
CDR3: CASSLTGTSTDTQYF
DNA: TGCGCCAGCAGCTTGACCGGGACTAGCACAGATACGCAGTATTTT

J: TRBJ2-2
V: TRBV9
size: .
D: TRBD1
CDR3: CASSVDRGLLGELFF
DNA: TGTGCCAGCAGCGTGGACAGGGGGCTGTTAGGAGAGCTGTTTTTT

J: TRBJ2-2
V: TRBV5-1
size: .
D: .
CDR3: CASTLNTGELFF
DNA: TGCGCCAGCACGTTGAACACCGGGGAGCTGTTTTTT

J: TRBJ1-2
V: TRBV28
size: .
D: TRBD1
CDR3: CASSLGGGRGYTF
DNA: TGTGCCAGCAGTTTAGGAGGGGGCAGAGGCTACACCTTC

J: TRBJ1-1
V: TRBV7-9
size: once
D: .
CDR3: CASSLATGFTEAFF
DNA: TGTGCCAGCAGCTTAGCCACAGGGTTCACTGAAGCTTTCTTT

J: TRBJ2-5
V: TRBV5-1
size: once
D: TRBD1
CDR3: CASSPTGWETQYF
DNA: TGCGCCAGCAGCCCGACAGGGTGGGAGACCCAGTACTTC

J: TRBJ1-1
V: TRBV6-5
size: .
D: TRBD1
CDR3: CASSPAGGNTEAFF
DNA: TGTGCCAGCAGCCCCGCAGGGGGGAACACTGAAGCTTTCTTT

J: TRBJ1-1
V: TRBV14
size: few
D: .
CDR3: CASSQDRGTAFF
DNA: TGTGCCAGCAGCCAAGATAGGGGGACAGCTTTCTTT

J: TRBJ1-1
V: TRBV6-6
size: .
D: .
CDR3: CASSRDSHTEAFF
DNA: TGTGCCAGCAGCCGGGACTCACACACTGAAGCTTTCTTT

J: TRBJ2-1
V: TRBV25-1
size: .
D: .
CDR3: CASSEWRGFEQFF
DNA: TGTGCCAGCAGTGAATGGCGGGGCTTTGAGCAGTTCTTC

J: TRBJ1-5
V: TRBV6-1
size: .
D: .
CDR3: CASSEPEPQHF
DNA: TGTGCCAGCAGTGAACCGGAGCCCCAGCATTTT

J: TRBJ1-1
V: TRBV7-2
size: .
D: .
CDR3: CASSAGAETEAFF
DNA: TGTGCCAGCAGCGCAGGGGCTGAGACTGAAGCTTTCTTT

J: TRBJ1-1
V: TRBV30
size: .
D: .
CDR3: CAWGLISTEAFF
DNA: TGTGCCTGGGGTCTTATTAGCACTGAAGCTTTCTTT

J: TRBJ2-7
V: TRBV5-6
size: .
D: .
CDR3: CASSLAQTYEQYF
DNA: TGTGCCAGCAGCTTAGCACAGACCTACGAGCAGTACTTC

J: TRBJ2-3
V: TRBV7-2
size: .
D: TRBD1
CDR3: CASSYGQGRDTQYF
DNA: TGTGCCAGCAGCTACGGACAGGGAAGAGATACGCAGTATTTT

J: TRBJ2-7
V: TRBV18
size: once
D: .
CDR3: CASSPKGNEQYF
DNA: TGTGCCAGCTCACCAAAGGGGAACGAGCAGTACTTC

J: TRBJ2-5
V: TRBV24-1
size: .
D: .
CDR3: CATSRAEETQYF
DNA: TGTGCCACCAGCAGGGCTGAGGAGACCCAGTACTTC

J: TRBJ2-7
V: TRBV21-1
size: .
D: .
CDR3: CASSKTLAGATIRMEQYF
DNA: TGTGCCAGCAGCAAAACTCTAGCGGGAGCGACTATACGAATGGAGCAGTACTTC

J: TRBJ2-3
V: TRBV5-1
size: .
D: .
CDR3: CASSFDGTGTQYF
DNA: TGCGCCAGCAGCTTCGACGGGACTGGTACGCAGTATTTT

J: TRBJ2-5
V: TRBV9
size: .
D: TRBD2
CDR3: CASSQGGGSAQGTQYF
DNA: TGTGCCAGCAGCCAAGGAGGCGGGAGTGCCCAAGGGACCCAGTACTTC

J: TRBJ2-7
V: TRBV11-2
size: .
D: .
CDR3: CASSLGWEYGAYEQYF
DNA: TGTGCCAGCAGCCTAGGCTGGGAGTACGGAGCCTACGAGCAGTACTTC